These 26 T cell receptor beta chains were all obtained from the same sample, sequenced in a study of CD8+ T cells in alopecia areata. Treatment denoted: oral pan-JAK inhibitor, 5-10 mg twice daily. Once RNA had been extracted, it was reverse transcribed into cDNA to act as the sequencing template. The method was immunoSEQ multiplex PCR; TCRdb's version includes in-frame clones alone and lacks a portion of them. The data show around 300,000 clones, 60% seen once. The material was CD4+ T cells sorted from blood, obtained at approximately week 52, from a patient treated with tofacitinib. The source is a human donor with alopecia areata.

This clone was observed a few times. The J gene is TRBJ2-7, the V gene TRBV5-4, with TRBD2 matching over 9 bases. V dropped 5 bases and J dropped 6; count of bases not matched to a gene: 12. The CDR3 is 15 amino acids. Germline CDR1 SGHNT, CDR2 YYREEE (reference sequence). CDR3 sequence: CASRSKGLASTEQYF. The CDR3 nucleotides read TGTGCCAGCAGGTCCAAGGGACTAGCCTCAACCGAGCAGTACTTC.

The chain joins TRBV29-1 to TRBJ1-2; D is ambiguous. The CDR3 runs to 13 residues. V lost 4 bases and J 0 bases, leaving 9 bases between the germline ends. CDR1 is SQVTM, CDR2 ANQGSEA, per germline. CDR3 amino acids: CSVVVGSNYGYTF. CDR3 coding DNA: TGCAGCGTTGTGGTCGGATCTAACTATGGCTACACCTTC.

As regards this clone: The junction does not match germline at one end; this may be a read error. The genes are TRBV15 and TRBJ1-1, with D possibly TRBD1 on 5 matching bases. CDR1 LNHNV and CDR2 YYDKDF come from the germline V gene (reference sequence). CDR3 size: 14 residues. The DNA for the CDR3 is TGTGCCACCAGCAGGCGACAGCCGAACGCTGAAGCTTTCTTT. Protein product: CATSRRQPNAEAFF.

The J gene is TRBJ1-1, the V gene TRBV19; 9 nucleotides agree with TRBD1. The germline CDR1 and CDR2 sequences are LNHDA and SQIVND (reference sequence). With V trimmed by 7 bases and J by 3 bases, 12 bases remained unmatched. The CDR3 has 16 amino acids. CDR3 in DNA: TGTGCCAGTACCAAGGGACAGGGAGTTAAGGACACTGAAGCTTTCTTT. Protein: CASTKGQGVKDTEAFF.

This clone was observed a few times. The chain recombines TRBV18 with TRBJ2-3; D is undetermined. Germline V gives CDR1 KGHSH, CDR2 LQKENI. This CDR3 is 13 amino acids long. Deletions cut 2 bases from V and 2 bases from J, with 5 bases between. This CDR3 reads CASSPAVTDTQYF. CDR3 DNA: TGTGCCAGCTCACCAGCTGTCACAGATACGCAGTATTTT.

This clone was seen only once. The rearrangement links TRBV7-3 to TRBJ1-1; D gene ambiguous. The CDR3 spans 13 residues. Looked up from germline, CDR1 is SGHTA and CDR2 is FQGTGA. The V and J ends lost 1 base and 1 base respectively, with 4 bases between them. CDR3 amino acids: CASSLNGNTEAFF. The CDR3 DNA reads TGTGCCAGCAGCTTAAACGGGAACACTGAAGCTTTCTTT. The full variable domain, with the rest looked up from reference TRBV7-3 and TRBJ1-1, is GAGVSQTPSNKVTEKGKYVELRCDPISGHTALYWYRQSLGQGPEFLIYFQGTGAADDSGLPNDRFFAVRPEGSVSTLKIQRTERGDSAVYLCASSLNGNTEAFFGQGTRLTVV.

CDR3 DNA: TGTGCCTGGAGTGTACGTCGCGTTGAGCAGTTCTTC. Translated: CAWSVRRVEQFF. The chain is built from TRBV30 and TRBJ2-1; D remains ambiguous. This CDR3 is built from 12 residues. Trimming took off 0 bases at V and 9 bases at J, with 9 bases between the two ends. CDR1 and CDR2 (germline): GTSNPN, SVGIG (reference sequence).

This clone was detected once. The chain has TRBV9 and TRBJ1-1; no clear D. CDR1 is SGDLS and CDR2 is YYNGEE in the germline V gene. This CDR3 is 15 amino acids long. The V gene lost 0 bases and the J gene lost 0 bases, with 9 bases spanning the gap. CDR3 bases: TGTGCCAGCAGCGTAGCCGCAGGAGTGAACACTGAAGCTTTCTTT. This encodes CASSVAAGVNTEAFF.

The rearrangement uses TRBV9 and TRBJ2-3, with 8 positions matching TRBD1. Germline V gene data show CDR1 as SGDLS and CDR2 as YYNGEE. This CDR3 contains 14 residues. The V gene end was trimmed by 7 bases and the J gene end by 2 bases; junction bases not matched to a gene: 6. CDR3 in amino acids: CASGETGDTDTQYF. CDR3 coding DNA: TGTGCCAGCGGGGAGACAGGGGACACAGATACGCAGTATTTT.

CDR3 DNA: TGCAGCGCCCAAGGGGGAGACGAAAAACTGTTTTTT. This sequence encodes CSAQGGDEKLFF. This sequence joins TRBV29-1 and TRBJ1-4; the D gene is possibly TRBD1 (6 bases). The germline V gene encodes CDR1 SQVTM and CDR2 ANQGSEA. V lost 7 bases to trimming and J lost 8 bases, with 14 bases between them. The CDR3 spans 12 residues.

The chain has TRBV29-1 and TRBJ1-6, with D perhaps matching TRBD1 (5 bases). The germline CDR1 and CDR2 sequences are SQVTM and ANQGSEA. The CDR3 runs 18 residues. V gave up 7 bases and J gave up 0 bases, with 22 bases separating them. CDR3 protein: CSGGRRDIGSSYNSPLHF. The CDR3 region has the DNA TGCAGCGGGGGACGGCGGGATATAGGGAGCTCCTATAATTCACCCCTCCACTTT.

This rearrangement joins TRBV6-5 to TRBJ2-6; 7 nucleotides line up with TRBD1. V trimming: 2 bases; J trimming: 0 bases; junction bases outside the gene matches: 1. Germline-derived CDR1 and CDR2 are MNHEY and SVGAGI. There are 16 residues in the CDR3. Here the CDR3 DNA reads TGTGCCAGCAGTTACCCAGGGGGCTCTGGGGCCAACGTCCTGACTTTC. Protein sequence: CASSYPGGSGANVLTF.

This rearrangement joins TRBV9 to TRBJ2-1; the D gene is possibly TRBD1 (6 bases). With 2 bases removed from V and 8 bases from J, the gap between germline ends came to 14 bases. The CDR3 loop spans 14 amino acids. Germline V CDR1 and CDR2: SGDLS, YYNGEE. CDR3 sequence: CASSVIQGAHEQFF. The CDR3 nucleotides read TGTGCCAGCAGCGTTATACAGGGAGCCCATGAGCAGTTCTTC.

The chain has TRBV15 and TRBJ2-2, with a tentative D call TRBD1 (6 bases). The CDR3 is 14 residues long. In germline, CDR1 is LNHNV, CDR2 YYDKDF (reference sequence). The ends were cut back, 0 bases at V and 7 bases at J, with 9 bases in the middle. CDR3 coding DNA: TGTGCCACCAGCAGAGATACAGGGAGCGGGGAGCTGTTTTTT. This sequence encodes CATSRDTGSGELFF.

This clone was seen a few times. The chain couples TRBV19 to TRBJ1-5, with 7 bases that match TRBD1. The V segment lost 5 bases and the J segment 3 bases; nucleotides outside the gene matches: 4. From germline, CDR1 is LNHDA and CDR2 SQIVND (reference sequence). The CDR3 loop spans 14 amino acids. The CDR3, as DNA: TGTGCCAGTAGTGTAACAGGGGTCAATCAGCCCCAGCATTTT. Its translation: CASSVTGVNQPQHF. Full variable domain (remainder filled in from reference TRBV19 and TRBJ1-5): DGGITQSPKYLFRKEGQNVTLSCEQNLNHDAMYWYRQDPGQGLRLIYYSQIVNDFQKGDIAEGYSVSREKKESFPLTVTSAQKNPTAFYLCASSVTGVNQPQHFGDGTRLSIL.

V usage is TRBV9 and J usage is TRBJ2-3; 12 positions agree with TRBD2. With V trimmed by 2 bases and J by 4 bases, 14 bases remained unmatched. CDR3 size: 19 residues. Germline CDR1 reads SGDLS; CDR2 reads YYNGEE. CDR3 DNA: TGTGCCAGCAGCGTTCCTGCGGCTAGCGGGGGGGCCTTGGCAGATACGCAGTATTTT. It encodes CASSVPAASGGALADTQYF.

V is TRBV11-2 and J is TRBJ2-1, with 9 bases identical to TRBD1. CDR3 size: 15 residues. Germline V gives CDR1 SGHAT, CDR2 FQNNGV. V dropped 5 bases and J dropped 5; count of bases not matched to a gene: 7. This chain's CDR3 is CASSPRGQGDNEQFF. The CDR3, as DNA: TGTGCCAGCAGCCCCCGGGGACAGGGTGACAATGAGCAGTTCTTC.

The rearrangement uses TRBV30 and TRBJ1-1; D remains ambiguous. V was shortened by 2 bases and J by 8 bases, with 12 bases between the two germline ends. The CDR3 consists of 12 residues. Germline V gives CDR1 GTSNPN, CDR2 SVGIG (reference sequence). The CDR3 nucleotides are TGTGCCTGGAGTTCCCTGGGCAGAGAAGCTTTCTTT. Encoded protein: CAWSSLGREAFF. Based on the CDR3 plus reference TRBV30 and TRBJ1-1, the full variable domain is SQTIHQWPATLVQPVGSPLSLECTVEGTSNPNLYWYRQAAGRGLQLLFYSVGIGQISSEVPQNLSASRPQDRQFILSSKKLLLSDSGFYLCAWSSLGREAFFGQGTRLTVV.

This chain joins TRBV30 and TRBJ2-1; TRBD2 aligns across 9 bases. After removal of 7 bases from V and 7 bases from J, the junction contained 5 bases not matched to a gene. Germline V gene lookup returns CDR1 GTSNPN and CDR2 SVGIG (reference sequence). The CDR3 has 12 amino acids. The DNA of the CDR3 is TGTGCCTCTTTGGCGGGGGGGAATGAGCAGTTCTTC. This gives the protein CASLAGGNEQFF. Supplemented by reference TRBV30 and TRBJ2-1, the full variable domain reads SQTIHQWPATLVQPVGSPLSLECTVEGTSNPNLYWYRQAAGRGLQLLFYSVGIGQISSEVPQNLSASRPQDRQFILSSKKLLLSDSGFYLCASLAGGNEQFFGPGTRLTVL.

This clone was picked up a small number of times. The chain combines TRBV5-1 with TRBJ1-1, with D possibly matching TRBD1 (5 bases). V was clipped by 4 bases and J by 0 bases, with 10 bases between them. Per germline, CDR1 SGHRS and CDR2 YFSETQ. The length of the CDR3 is 14 residues. CDR3 amino acids: CASSITGVNTEAFF. For the CDR3, the DNA is TGCGCCAGCAGCATAACAGGAGTGAACACTGAAGCTTTCTTT.

This clone is a singleton in its sample. J is TRBJ2-1 and V is TRBV5-1, with D uncertain. The CDR3 is 14 amino acids. Trimming left V 1 base short and J 5 bases short, with 10 bases between. Germline CDR1 SGHRS, CDR2 YFSETQ. For the CDR3, the DNA is TGCGCCAGCAGCTTGATGGTAGCCCACAATGAGCAGTTCTTC. It codes for CASSLMVAHNEQFF.

The chain couples TRBV5-5 to TRBJ1-2; 9 bases align to TRBD1. The CDR3 length is 14 residues. The J segment lost 8 bases and the V segment lost 3 bases, leaving 8 bases of the junction unmatched. CDR1 is SGHKS, CDR2 YYEKEE, per germline (reference sequence). CDR3: CASSYTGGDLGYTF. DNA for the CDR3: TGTGCCAGCAGCTACACAGGGGGCGATTTGGGCTACACCTTC.

The gene calls are TRBV9 and TRBJ1-2; D may be TRBD1 (5 bases). CDR1 SGDLS and CDR2 YYNGEE come from the germline V gene. The CDR3 is made up of 13 amino acids. The V and J ends lost 4 bases and 0 bases respectively, with 7 bases between them. In DNA, the CDR3 is TGTGCCAGCAGCCAGGGTCCTAACTATGGCTACACCTTC. This encodes CASSQGPNYGYTF. The entire variable domain, with the rest obtained from reference TRBV9 and TRBJ1-2, is as follows: DSGVTQTPKHLITATGQRVTLRCSPRSGDLSVYWYQQSLDQGLQFLIQYYNGEERAKGNILERFSAQQFPDLHSELNLSSLELGDSALYFCASSQGPNYGYTFGSGTRLTVV.

This clone was seen a handful of times. The J gene is TRBJ2-7, the V gene TRBV30; a possible D gene is TRBD1 (6 bases). Germline V CDR1 and CDR2: GTSNPN, SVGIG (reference sequence). The CDR3 is 18 amino acids. V lost 3 bases, J lost 0 bases, and 24 bases lay in between. The CDR3 coding sequence is TGTGCCTGGAGACGTCGCCCGGACAGTCCCAAGAGCTCCTACGAGCAGTACTTC. Protein sequence: CAWRRRPDSPKSSYEQYF.

In its sample, this clone was seen a few times. The chain is built from TRBV5-4 and TRBJ2-5; D is uncertain. V lost 0 bases to trimming and J lost 4 bases, with 4 bases between them. The CDR3 extends over 12 amino acids. The germline CDR1 and CDR2 sequences are SGHNT and YYREEE (reference sequence). CDR3 bases: TGTGCCAGCAGCTTGGTGGCAGAGACCCAGTACTTC. It encodes CASSLVAETQYF.

The rearrangement uses TRBV7-3 and TRBJ2-1; 8 nucleotides line up with TRBD1. Germline trimming cut 3 bases from V and 8 bases from J; bases unmatched to any gene: 3. This CDR3 is built from 13 residues. The V gene's germline CDR1 is SGHTA and CDR2 FQGTGA. The CDR3 here is CASSFDRGDEQFF. The DNA for the CDR3 is TGTGCCAGCAGCTTCGACAGGGGCGATGAGCAGTTCTTC.